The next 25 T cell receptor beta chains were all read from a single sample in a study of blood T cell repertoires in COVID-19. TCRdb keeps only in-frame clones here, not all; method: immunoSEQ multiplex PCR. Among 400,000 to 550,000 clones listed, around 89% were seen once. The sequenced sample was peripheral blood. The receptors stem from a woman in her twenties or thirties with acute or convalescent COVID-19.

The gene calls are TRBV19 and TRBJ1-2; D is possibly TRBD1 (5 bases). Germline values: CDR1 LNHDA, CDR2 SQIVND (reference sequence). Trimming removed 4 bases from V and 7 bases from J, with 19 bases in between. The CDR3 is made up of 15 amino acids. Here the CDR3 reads CASSSPVRERGGYTF. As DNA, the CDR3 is TGTGCCAGTAGTAGTCCGGTCAGGGAAAGAGGTGGCTACACCTTC.

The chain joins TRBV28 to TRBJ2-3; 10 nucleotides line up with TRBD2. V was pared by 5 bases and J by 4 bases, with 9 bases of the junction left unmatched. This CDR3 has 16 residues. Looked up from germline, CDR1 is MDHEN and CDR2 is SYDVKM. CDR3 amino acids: CASSPSIAGGSDTQYF. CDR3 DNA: TGTGCCAGCAGTCCGTCCATAGCGGGGGGCTCAGATACGCAGTATTTT.

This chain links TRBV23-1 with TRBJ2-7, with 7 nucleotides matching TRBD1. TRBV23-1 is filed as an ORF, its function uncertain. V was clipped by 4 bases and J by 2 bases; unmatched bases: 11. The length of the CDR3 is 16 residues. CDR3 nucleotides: TGCGCCAGCAGTCCTCCCCGAGACAGGGTCACCTACGAGCAGTACTTC. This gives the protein CASSPPRDRVTYEQYF.

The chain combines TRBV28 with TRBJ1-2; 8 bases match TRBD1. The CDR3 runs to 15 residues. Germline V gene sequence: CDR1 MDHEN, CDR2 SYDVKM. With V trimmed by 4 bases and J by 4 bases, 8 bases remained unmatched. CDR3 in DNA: TGTGCCAGCAGTTCGCAGGGGGCGCGTGGCTATGGCTACACCTTC. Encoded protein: CASSSQGARGYGYTF.

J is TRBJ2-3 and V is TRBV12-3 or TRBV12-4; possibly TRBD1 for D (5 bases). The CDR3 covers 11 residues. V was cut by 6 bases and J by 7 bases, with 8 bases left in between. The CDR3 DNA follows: TGTGCCAGCAGAGACAGTTATACGCAGTATTTT. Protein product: CASRDSYTQYF.

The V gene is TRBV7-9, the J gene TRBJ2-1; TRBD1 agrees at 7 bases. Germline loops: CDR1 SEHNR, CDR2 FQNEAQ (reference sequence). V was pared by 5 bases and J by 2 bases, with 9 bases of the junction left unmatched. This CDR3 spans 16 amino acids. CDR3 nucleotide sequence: TGTGCCAGCAGCCGCCTCGGACAGGAGCCCTACAATGAGCAGTTCTTC. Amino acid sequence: CASSRLGQEPYNEQFF.

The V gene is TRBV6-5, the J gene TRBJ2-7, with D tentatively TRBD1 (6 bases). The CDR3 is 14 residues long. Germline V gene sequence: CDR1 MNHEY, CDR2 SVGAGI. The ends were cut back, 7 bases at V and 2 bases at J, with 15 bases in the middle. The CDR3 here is CASMVQGIPYEQYF. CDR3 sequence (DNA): TGTGCCAGCATGGTACAGGGTATCCCCTACGAGCAGTACTTC.

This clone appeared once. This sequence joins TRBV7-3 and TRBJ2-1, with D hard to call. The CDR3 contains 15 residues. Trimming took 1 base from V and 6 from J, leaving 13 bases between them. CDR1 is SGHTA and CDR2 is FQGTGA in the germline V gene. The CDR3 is CASSLNRETFNEQFF. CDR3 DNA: TGTGCCAGCAGCTTAAACCGAGAAACCTTCAATGAGCAGTTCTTC.

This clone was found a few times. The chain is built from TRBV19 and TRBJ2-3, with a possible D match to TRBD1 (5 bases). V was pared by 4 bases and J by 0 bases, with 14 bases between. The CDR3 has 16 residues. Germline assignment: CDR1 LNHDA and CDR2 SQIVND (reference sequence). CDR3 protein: CASSTRQHASTDTQYF. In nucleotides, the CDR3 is TGTGCCAGTAGTACGCGACAGCACGCTAGCACAGATACGCAGTATTTT.

The CDR3 bases are TGTGCCAGCAGCCAAGAGGGGGACAGGGGGAATCAGCCCCAGCATTTT. Translation gives CASSQEGDRGNQPQHF. The gene calls are TRBV14 and TRBJ1-5; 11 bases map to TRBD1. The V gene end was trimmed by 0 bases and the J gene end by 4 bases; junction bases not matched to a gene: 2. Germline V gene data show CDR1 as SGHDN and CDR2 as FVKESK. This CDR3 is 16 amino acids long.

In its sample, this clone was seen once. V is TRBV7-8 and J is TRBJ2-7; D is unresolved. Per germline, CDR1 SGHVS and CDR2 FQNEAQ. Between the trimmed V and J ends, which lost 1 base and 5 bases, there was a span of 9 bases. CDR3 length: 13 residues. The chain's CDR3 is CASSLGQADEQYF. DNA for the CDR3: TGTGCCAGCAGCTTAGGGCAGGCCGACGAGCAGTACTTC.

CDR3 protein: CASSTLNSGANVLTF. The DNA of the CDR3 is TGCGCCAGCAGCACTCTCAACTCTGGGGCCAACGTCCTGACTTTC. This chain links TRBV5-1 with TRBJ2-6; no reliable D call. The CDR3 spans 15 residues. Germline assignment: CDR1 SGHRS and CDR2 YFSETQ. With 4 bases removed from V and 0 bases from J, the gap between germline ends came to 8 bases. Supplemented by reference TRBV5-1 and TRBJ2-6, the full variable domain reads KAGVTQTPRYLIKTRGQQVTLSCSPISGHRSVSWYQQTPGQGLQFLFEYFSETQRNKGNFPGRFSGRQFSNSRSEMNVSTLELGDSALYLCASSTLNSGANVLTFGAGSRLTVL.

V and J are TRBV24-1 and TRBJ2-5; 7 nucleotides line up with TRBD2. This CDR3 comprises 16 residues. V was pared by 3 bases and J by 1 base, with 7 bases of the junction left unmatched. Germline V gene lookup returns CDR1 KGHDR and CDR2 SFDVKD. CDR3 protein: CATSDPQGGRQETQYF. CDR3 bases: TGTGCCACCAGTGATCCTCAGGGAGGGCGCCAAGAGACCCAGTACTTC.

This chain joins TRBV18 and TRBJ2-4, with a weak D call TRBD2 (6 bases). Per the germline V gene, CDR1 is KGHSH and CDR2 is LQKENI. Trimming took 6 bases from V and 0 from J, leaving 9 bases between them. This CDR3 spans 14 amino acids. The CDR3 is CASSMGLAKNIQYF. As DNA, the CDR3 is TGTGCCAGCTCGATGGGACTAGCCAAAAACATTCAGTACTTC.

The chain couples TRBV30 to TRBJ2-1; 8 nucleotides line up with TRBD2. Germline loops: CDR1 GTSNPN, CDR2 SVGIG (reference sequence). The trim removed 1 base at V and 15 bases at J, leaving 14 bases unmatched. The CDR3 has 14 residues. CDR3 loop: CAWSAGTREIVGFF. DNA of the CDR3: TGTGCCTGGAGTGCGGGGACTAGAGAGATCGTGGGGTTCTTC.

CDR3 loop: CASSSGQATQFF. In DNA, the CDR3 is TGTGCCAGCAGTTCTGGACAGGCTACCCAGTTCTTC. The chain employs TRBV28 and TRBJ2-1, with 7 bases that match TRBD1. Trimming removed 4 bases from V and 13 bases from J; junction bases left unmatched: 7. The CDR3 covers 12 residues. CDR1 MDHEN and CDR2 SYDVKM come from the germline V gene.

The DNA of the CDR3 is TGTGCCAGCAGCCTTACGGGTTTTGGCAATCAGCCCCAGCATTTT. This encodes CASSLTGFGNQPQHF. The chain joins TRBV4-2 to TRBJ1-5; D ambiguous. Germline V gene sequence: CDR1 LGHNA, CDR2 YNFKEQ. Trimming stripped 4 bases from V and 2 bases from J, with 12 bases between. This CDR3 is 15 amino acids long.

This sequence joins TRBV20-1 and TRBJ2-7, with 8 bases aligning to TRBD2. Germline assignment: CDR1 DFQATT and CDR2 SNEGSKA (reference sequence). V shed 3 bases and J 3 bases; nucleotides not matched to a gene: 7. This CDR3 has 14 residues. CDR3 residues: CSASSGGGFYEQYF. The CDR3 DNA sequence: TGCAGTGCTAGTTCCGGGGGGGGCTTCTACGAGCAGTACTTC.

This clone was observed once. As DNA, the CDR3 is TGCAGCGCCTGCCCGGGCACTGAAGCTTTCTTT. This codes for CSACPGTEAFF. This chain joins TRBV29-1 and TRBJ1-1, with no clear D. This CDR3 is built from 11 residues. The germline V and J ends were trimmed by 7 bases and 4 bases, with 10 bases remaining between them. CDR1 and CDR2 (germline): SQVTM, ANQGSEA.

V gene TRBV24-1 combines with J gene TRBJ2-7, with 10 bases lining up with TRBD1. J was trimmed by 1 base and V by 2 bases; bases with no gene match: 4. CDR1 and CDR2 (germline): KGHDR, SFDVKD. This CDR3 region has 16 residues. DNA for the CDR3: TGTGCCACCAGTGATTGGGGACAGGGGCAATCCTACGAGCAGTACTTC. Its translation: CATSDWGQGQSYEQYF.

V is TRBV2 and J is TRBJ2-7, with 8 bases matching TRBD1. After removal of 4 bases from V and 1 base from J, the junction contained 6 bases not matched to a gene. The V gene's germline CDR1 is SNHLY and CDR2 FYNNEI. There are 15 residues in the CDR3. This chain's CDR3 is CASSVNTGGSYEQYF. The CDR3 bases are TGTGCCAGCAGTGTGAATACAGGGGGGTCCTACGAGCAGTACTTC.

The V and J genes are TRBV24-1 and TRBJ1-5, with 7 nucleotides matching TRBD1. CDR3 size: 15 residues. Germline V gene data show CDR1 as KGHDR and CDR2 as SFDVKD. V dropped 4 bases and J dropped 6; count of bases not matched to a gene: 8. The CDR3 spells CATSDQTGVGQPQHF. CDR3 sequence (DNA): TGTGCCACCAGTGACCAAACAGGGGTTGGTCAGCCCCAGCATTTT.

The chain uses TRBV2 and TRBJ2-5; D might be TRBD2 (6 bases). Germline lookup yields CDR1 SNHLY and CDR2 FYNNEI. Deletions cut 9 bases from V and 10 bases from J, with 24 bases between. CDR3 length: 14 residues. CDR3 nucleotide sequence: TGTGCCAGTACTGTGTTGAGGGGAGAGGAGGGCCAGTACTTC. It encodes CASTVLRGEEGQYF.

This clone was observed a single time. CDR3 bases: TGTGCCAGCAGCTTAGTCCGGGGGGCGCGTGGCTACACCTTC. This encodes CASSLVRGARGYTF. V usage is TRBV7-8 and J usage is TRBJ1-2; TRBD1 might be the D (6 bases). This CDR3 region has 14 residues. Germline V gene sequence: CDR1 SGHVS, CDR2 FQNEAQ. With 1 base removed from V and 7 bases from J, the gap between germline ends came to 13 bases. Based on the CDR3 plus reference TRBV7-8 and TRBJ1-2, the full variable domain is GAGVSQSPRYKVAKRGQDVALRCDPISGHVSLFWYQQALGQGPEFLTYFQNEAQLDKSGLPSDRFFAERPEGSVSTLKIQRTQQEDSAVYLCASSLVRGARGYTFGSGTRLTVV.

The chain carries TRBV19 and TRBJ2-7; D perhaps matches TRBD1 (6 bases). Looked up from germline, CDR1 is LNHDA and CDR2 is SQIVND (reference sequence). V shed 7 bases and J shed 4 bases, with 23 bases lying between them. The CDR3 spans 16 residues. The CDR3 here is CASKKHPGDTLYEQYF. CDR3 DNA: TGTGCCAGTAAAAAGCACCCCGGGGACACCCTTTACGAGCAGTACTTC.